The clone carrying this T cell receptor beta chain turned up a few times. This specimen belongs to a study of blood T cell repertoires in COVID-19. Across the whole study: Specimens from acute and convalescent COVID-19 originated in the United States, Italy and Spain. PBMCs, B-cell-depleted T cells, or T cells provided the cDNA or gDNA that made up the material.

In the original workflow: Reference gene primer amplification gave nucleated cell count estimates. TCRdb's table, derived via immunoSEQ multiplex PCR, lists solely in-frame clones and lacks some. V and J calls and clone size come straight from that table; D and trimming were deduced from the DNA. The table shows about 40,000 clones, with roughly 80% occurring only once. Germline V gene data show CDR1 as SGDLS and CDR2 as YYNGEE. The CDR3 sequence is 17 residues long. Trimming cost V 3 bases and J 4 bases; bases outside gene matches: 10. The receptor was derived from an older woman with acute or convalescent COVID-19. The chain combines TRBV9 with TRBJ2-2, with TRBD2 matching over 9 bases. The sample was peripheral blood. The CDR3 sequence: CASSGSGGPRVTGELFF. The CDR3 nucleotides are TGTGCCAGCAGCGGTAGCGGGGGCCCGAGGGTCACCGGGGAGCTGTTTTTT.